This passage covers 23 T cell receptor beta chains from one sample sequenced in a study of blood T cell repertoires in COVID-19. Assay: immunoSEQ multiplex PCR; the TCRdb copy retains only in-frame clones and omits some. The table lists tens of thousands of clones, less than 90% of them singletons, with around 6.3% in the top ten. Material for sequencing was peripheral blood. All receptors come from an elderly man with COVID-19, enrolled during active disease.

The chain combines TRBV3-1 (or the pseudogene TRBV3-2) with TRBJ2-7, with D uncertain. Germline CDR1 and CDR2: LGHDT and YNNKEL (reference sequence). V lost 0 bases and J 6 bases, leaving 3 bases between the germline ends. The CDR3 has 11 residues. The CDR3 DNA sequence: TGTGCCAGCAGCCAAGACAGCGAGCAGTACTTC. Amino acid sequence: CASSQDSEQYF.

The CDR3 spells CASTLGLAARRRYEQYF. The CDR3 nucleotides read TGTGCCAGCACCTTGGGGCTAGCGGCCCGGCGCCGCTACGAGCAGTACTTC. This rearrangement joins TRBV28 to TRBJ2-7; 7 bases fit TRBD2. CDR1 and CDR2 from the germline V gene are MDHEN and SYDVKM. The CDR3 spans 17 residues. V lost 7 bases to trimming and J lost 3 bases; unmatched junction nucleotides: 18.

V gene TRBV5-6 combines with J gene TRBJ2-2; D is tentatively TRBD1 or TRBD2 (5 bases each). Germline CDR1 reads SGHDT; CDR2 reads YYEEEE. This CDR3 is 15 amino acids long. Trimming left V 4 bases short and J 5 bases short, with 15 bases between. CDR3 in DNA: TGTGCCAGCAGCCTGGGGGTCCAGGTTACCGGGGAGCTGTTTTTT. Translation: CASSLGVQVTGELFF.

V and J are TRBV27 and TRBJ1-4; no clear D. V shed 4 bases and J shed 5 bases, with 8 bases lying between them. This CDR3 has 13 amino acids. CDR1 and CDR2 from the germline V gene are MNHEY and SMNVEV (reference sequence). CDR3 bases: TGTGCCAGCAGTTCTACGGTGAATGAAAAACTGTTTTTT. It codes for CASSSTVNEKLFF.

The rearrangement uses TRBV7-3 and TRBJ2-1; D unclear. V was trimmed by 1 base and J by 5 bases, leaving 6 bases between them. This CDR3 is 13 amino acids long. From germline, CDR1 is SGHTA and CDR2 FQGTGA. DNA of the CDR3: TGTGCCAGCAGCTTAAGTATCGACAATGAGCAGTTCTTC. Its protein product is CASSLSIDNEQFF.

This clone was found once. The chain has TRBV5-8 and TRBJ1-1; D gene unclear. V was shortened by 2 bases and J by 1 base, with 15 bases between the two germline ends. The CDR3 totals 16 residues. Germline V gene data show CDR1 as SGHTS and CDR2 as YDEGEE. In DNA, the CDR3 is TGTGCCAGCAGCTTCCGCCGGTGGGCAGGGAACACTGAAGCTTTCTTT. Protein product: CASSFRRWAGNTEAFF. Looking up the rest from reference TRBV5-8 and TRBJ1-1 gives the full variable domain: EAGVTQSPTHLIKTRGQQATLRCSPISGHTSVYWYQQALGLGLQFLLWYDEGEERNRGNFPPRFSGRQFPNYSSELNVNALELEDSALYLCASSFRRWAGNTEAFFGQGTRLTVV.

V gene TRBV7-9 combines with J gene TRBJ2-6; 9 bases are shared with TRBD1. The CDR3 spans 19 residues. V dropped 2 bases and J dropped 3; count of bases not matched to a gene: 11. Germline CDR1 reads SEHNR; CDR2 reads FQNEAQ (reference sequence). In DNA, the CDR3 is TGTGCCAGCAGCTTACTGTCGTCCCGGGACAGGGTTGGGGCCAACGTCCTGACTTTC. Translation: CASSLLSSRDRVGANVLTF.

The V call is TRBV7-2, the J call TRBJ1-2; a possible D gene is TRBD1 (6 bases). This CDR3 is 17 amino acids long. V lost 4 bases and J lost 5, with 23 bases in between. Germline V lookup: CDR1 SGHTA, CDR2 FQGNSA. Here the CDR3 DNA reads TGTGCCAGCAGCTCCCCCCGGGGGGGCCGCCCCTTATATGGCTACACCTTC. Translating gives CASSSPRGGRPLYGYTF.

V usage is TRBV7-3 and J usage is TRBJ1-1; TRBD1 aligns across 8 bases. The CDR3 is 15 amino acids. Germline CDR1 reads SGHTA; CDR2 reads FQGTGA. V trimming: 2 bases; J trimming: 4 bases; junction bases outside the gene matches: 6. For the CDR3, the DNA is TGTGCCAGCAGCTTACAGGGGGCCGGAGGCACTGAAGCTTTCTTT. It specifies CASSLQGAGGTEAFF. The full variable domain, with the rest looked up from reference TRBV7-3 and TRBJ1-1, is GAGVSQTPSNKVTEKGKYVELRCDPISGHTALYWYRQSLGQGPEFLIYFQGTGAADDSGLPNDRFFAVRPEGSVSTLKIQRTERGDSAVYLCASSLQGAGGTEAFFGQGTRLTVV.

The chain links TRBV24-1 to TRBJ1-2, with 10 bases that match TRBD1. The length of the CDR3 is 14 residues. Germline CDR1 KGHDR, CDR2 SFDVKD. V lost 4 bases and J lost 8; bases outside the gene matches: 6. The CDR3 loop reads CATSDPTGGEGYTF. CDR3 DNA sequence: TGTGCCACCAGTGACCCGACAGGGGGCGAGGGCTACACCTTC.

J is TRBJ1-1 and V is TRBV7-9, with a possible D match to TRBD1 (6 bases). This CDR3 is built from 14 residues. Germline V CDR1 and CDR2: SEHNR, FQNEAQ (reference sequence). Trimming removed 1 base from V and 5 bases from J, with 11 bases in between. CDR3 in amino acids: CASSLVTRGTEAFF. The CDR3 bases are TGTGCCAGCAGCTTAGTGACGAGGGGGACTGAAGCTTTCTTT.

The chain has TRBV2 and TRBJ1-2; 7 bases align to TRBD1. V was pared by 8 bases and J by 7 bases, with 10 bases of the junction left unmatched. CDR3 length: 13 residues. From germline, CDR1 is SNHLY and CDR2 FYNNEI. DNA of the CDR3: TGTGCCAGCGCCGTAAGACAGGGAGGTGGCTACACCTTC. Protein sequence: CASAVRQGGGYTF.

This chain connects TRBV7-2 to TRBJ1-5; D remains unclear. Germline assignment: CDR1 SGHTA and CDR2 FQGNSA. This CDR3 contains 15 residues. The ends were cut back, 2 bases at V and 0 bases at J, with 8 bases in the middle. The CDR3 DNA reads TGTGCCAGCAGCTTAAAAAGCTATAGCAATCAGCCCCAGCATTTT. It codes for CASSLKSYSNQPQHF. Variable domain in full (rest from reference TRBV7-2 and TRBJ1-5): GAGVSQSPSNKVTEKGKDVELRCDPISGHTALYWYRQSLGQGLEFLIYFQGNSAPDKSGLPSDRFSAERTGGSVSTLTIQRTQQEDSAVYLCASSLKSYSNQPQHFGDGTRLSIL.

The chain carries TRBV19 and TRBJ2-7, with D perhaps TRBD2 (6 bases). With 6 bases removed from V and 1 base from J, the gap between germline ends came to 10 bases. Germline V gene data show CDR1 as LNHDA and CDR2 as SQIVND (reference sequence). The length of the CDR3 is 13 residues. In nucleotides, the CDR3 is TGTGCCAGTAGCGGAGGGGTTTCCTACGAGCAGTACTTC. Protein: CASSGGVSYEQYF.

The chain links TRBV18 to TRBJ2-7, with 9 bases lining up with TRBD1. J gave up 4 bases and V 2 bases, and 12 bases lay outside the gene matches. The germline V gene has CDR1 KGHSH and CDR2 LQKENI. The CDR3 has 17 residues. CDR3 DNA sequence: TGTGCCAGCTCACCAATGATACCGGGACAGGGATGGTACGAGCAGTACTTC. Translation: CASSPMIPGQGWYEQYF.

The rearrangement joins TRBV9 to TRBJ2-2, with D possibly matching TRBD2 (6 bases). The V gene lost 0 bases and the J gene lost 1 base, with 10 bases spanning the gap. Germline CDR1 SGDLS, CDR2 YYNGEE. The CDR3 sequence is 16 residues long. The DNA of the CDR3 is TGTGCCAGCAGCGTAGGGAGGGGACTGAACACCGGGGAGCTGTTTTTT. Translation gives CASSVGRGLNTGELFF. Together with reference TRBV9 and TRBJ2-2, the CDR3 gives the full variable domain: DSGVTQTPKHLITATGQRVTLRCSPRSGDLSVYWYQQSLDQGLQFLIQYYNGEERAKGNILERFSAQQFPDLHSELNLSSLELGDSALYFCASSVGRGLNTGELFFGEGSRLTVL.

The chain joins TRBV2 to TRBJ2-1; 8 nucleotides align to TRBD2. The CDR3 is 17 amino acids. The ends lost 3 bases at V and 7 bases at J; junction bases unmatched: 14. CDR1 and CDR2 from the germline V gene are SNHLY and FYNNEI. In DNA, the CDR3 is TGTGCCAGCAGTGATTGGGGTCGGGGGGGCCTTAGGAATGAGCAGTTCTTC. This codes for CASSDWGRGGLRNEQFF.

The CDR3 DNA sequence: TGTGCCAGCAAATACAGCTCACCCCTCCACTTT. Its protein product is CASKYSSPLHF. The chain has TRBV2 and TRBJ1-6; no definite D call. CDR3 length: 11 residues. The V end was cut by 7 bases, the J end by 10 bases, with 8 bases between. The germline gives CDR1 SNHLY, CDR2 FYNNEI.

For the CDR3, the DNA is TGTGCCAGTAGTATTCGGCGACCGAGCGCAGGGTTTTTCAATCAGCCCCAGCATTTT. This translates into CASSIRRPSAGFFNQPQHF. V is TRBV19 and J is TRBJ1-5; D might be TRBD1 (5 bases). CDR1 and CDR2 from the germline V gene are LNHDA and SQIVND (reference sequence). The length of the CDR3 is 19 residues. Trimming removed 3 bases from V and 3 bases from J, with 24 bases in between. Drawing the rest from reference TRBV19 and TRBJ1-5, the complete variable domain is DGGITQSPKYLFRKEGQNVTLSCEQNLNHDAMYWYRQDPGQGLRLIYYSQIVNDFQKGDIAEGYSVSREKKESFPLTVTSAQKNPTAFYLCASSIRRPSAGFFNQPQHFGDGTRLSIL.

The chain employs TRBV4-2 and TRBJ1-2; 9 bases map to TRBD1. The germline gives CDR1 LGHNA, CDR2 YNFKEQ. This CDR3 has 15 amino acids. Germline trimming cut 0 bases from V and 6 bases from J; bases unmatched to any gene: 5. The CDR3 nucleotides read TGTGCCAGCAGCCAAGACTGGACAGGGGATAATGGCTACACCTTC. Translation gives CASSQDWTGDNGYTF.

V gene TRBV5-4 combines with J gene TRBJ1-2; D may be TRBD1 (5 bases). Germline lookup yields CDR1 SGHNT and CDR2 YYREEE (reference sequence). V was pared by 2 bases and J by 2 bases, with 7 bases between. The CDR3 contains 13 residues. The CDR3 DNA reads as TGTGCCAGCAGCTTCGGGGGAAACTATGGCTACACCTTC. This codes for CASSFGGNYGYTF.

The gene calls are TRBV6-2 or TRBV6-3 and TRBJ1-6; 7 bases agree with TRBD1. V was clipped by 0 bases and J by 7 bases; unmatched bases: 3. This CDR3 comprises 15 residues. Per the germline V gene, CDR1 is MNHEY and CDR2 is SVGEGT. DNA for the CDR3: TGTGCCAGCAGTTACTCGGCAGGGGGGAATTCACCCCTCCACTTT. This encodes CASSYSAGGNSPLHF.

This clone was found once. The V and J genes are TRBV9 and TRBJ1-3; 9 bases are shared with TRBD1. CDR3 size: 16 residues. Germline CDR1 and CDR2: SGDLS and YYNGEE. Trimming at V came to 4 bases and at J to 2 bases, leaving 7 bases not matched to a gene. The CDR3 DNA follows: TGTGCCAGCAGCACCCGGGGGGACAGGGCTGGAAACACCATATATTTT. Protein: CASSTRGDRAGNTIYF.